This TCR beta chain emerged from a study of T cells in Graves' hyperthyroidism and ophthalmopathy. In the study overall: Staff took peripheral blood when the initial diagnosis was made, before any treatment began.

After removal of 1 base from V and 9 bases from J, the junction contained 13 bases not matched to a gene. Germline V lookup: CDR1 SGHRS, CDR2 YFSETQ. The CDR3 is 16 amino acids. Using RNA transcripts as the source, TCR beta CDR3 regions were amplified. Initially, a first-round RT-PCR of the TCR CDR3 employed the HTBI primer set. In TCRdb, the multiplex PCR reads were re-called with MiXCR into one record per CDR3 protein. The repertoire includes hundreds of thousands of distinct CDR3 sequences, about a third of them detected once, and roughly 31% sits in the top ten. This receptor was obtained from a woman aged 40 to 50 with Graves' hyperthyroidism. The specimen was blood. The V gene is TRBV5-1, the J gene TRBJ1-3; 7 nucleotides line up with TRBD1. DNA for the CDR3: TGCGCCAGCAGCTTGCCAATACTACAGGGGAAAGCCACCATATATTTT. It yields the protein CASSLPILQGKATIYF.